The 29 T cell receptor beta chains in this list originate from one sample, sequenced in a study of metastatic and nonmetastatic thyroid tumors. Each patient went into thyroid surgery without having received any treatment. TCRdb redid the clone calls on the PCR reads using MiXCR. The sample has roughly 35,000 clones, 35% seen once. The sequenced material came from tumor tissue. The source is a female donor with papillary thyroid cancer or a benign thyroid nodule (not recorded which). Some clones in this sample may be carry-over from other donors' samples.

This clone was seen a handful of times. The chain combines TRBV12-3 or TRBV12-4 with TRBJ1-2; TRBD1 matches 7 bases. CDR3 length: 13 amino acids. The junction had 7 bases not matched to a gene; V was cut back by 6 bases and J by 6 bases. This CDR3 is CASSRDRVHGYTF. The CDR3 bases are TGTGCCAGCAGCCGAGACAGGGTTCATGGCTACACCTTC.

This clone was found a few times. This chain uses TRBV30 with TRBJ1-6; D might be TRBD1 (6 bases). This CDR3 is built from 13 residues. Germline loops: CDR1 GTSNPN, CDR2 SVGIG (reference sequence). V lost 1 base and J 8 bases, leaving 9 bases between the germline ends. CDR3 in amino acids: CAWSADSYSPLHF. The DNA of the CDR3 is TGTGCCTGGAGTGCGGACAGTTATTCACCCCTCCACTTT. The full variable domain, rest sourced from reference TRBV30 and TRBJ1-6, is SQTIHQWPATLVQPVGSPLSLECTVEGTSNPNLYWYRQAAGRGLQLLFYSVGIGQISSEVPQNLSASRPQDRQFILSSKKLLLSDSGFYLCAWSADSYSPLHFGNGTRLTVT.

In its sample, this clone was seen many times. The J gene is TRBJ2-2, the V gene TRBV12-3 or TRBV12-4; TRBD2 matches at 8 bases. The CDR3 sequence is 13 residues long. The junction had 3 bases not matched to a gene; V was cut back by 5 bases and J by 7 bases. The DNA of the CDR3 is TGTGCCAGCAGTCGGACTAGCCACGGGGAGCTGTTTTTT. Its translation is CASSRTSHGELFF.

This sequence joins TRBV6-1 and TRBJ2-7; D gene uncertain. The CDR3 length is 15 residues. CDR1 and CDR2 from the germline V gene are MNHNS and SASEGT. Trimming took off 0 bases at V and 2 bases at J, with 11 bases between the two ends. CDR3: CASSEASPNTYEQYF. CDR3 in DNA: TGTGCCAGCAGTGAAGCGTCTCCGAACACCTACGAGCAGTACTTC.

Remarks on this clone: At one of its ends the junction is not consistent with the germline gene, which may arise from a read error. The rearrangement uses TRBV6-1 and TRBJ1-5, with TRBD1 identical over 8 bases. CDR3 length equals 13 residues. Germline CDR1 and CDR2: MNHNS and SASEGT. Here the CDR3 DNA reads TGTGCCAGCAGCGGACAGGGCAATAAGCCCCAGCATTTT. Encoded protein: CASSGQGNKPQHF.

The CDR3 here is CSARTGIGLGYEQYF. In DNA form, the CDR3 reads TGCAGTGCTAGAACAGGGATAGGCCTCGGCTACGAGCAGTACTTC. V gene TRBV20-1 combines with J gene TRBJ2-7; TRBD1 is a possible D gene (6 bases). The V end lost 2 bases, the J end lost 3 bases, and 17 bases lay between the germline ends. Germline values: CDR1 DFQATT, CDR2 SNEGSKA (reference sequence). The CDR3 loop spans 15 amino acids.

This clone showed up just a few times. The chain recombines TRBV6-1 with TRBJ2-3; either TRBD1 or TRBD2 may supply D (6 bases each). Trimming removed 8 bases at V and 3 bases at J, with 18 bases between. In germline, CDR1 is MNHNS, CDR2 SASEGT. CDR3 length: 15 residues. DNA of the CDR3: TGTGCCAGCGCCCGGTGGGGGGCCGGAACAGATACGCAGTATTTT. It is translated as CASARWGAGTDTQYF.

The genes are TRBV20-1 and TRBJ2-2; 10 bases are a match to TRBD2. Trimming took 6 bases from V and 1 from J; bases not matched to a gene: 5. This CDR3 has 15 residues. Germline CDR1 is DFQATT and CDR2 is SNEGSKA (reference sequence). The CDR3 loop reads CSASRLAGNTGELFF. CDR3 nucleotides: TGCAGTGCCTCGAGACTAGCGGGGAACACCGGGGAGCTGTTTTTT.

Of note for this clone: No conserved phenylalanine or tryptophan is present at the end of the CDR3, so a read error is the likely explanation. The CDR3 DNA follows: TGCAGTGCTAATCGCGGGACAGTTCTATCTGGGGCCAACGTCCTGACTGTC. This gives the protein CSANRGTVLSGANVLTV. The chain has TRBV20-1 and TRBJ2-6; a possible D gene is TRBD1 (7 bases). The CDR3 runs to 17 residues. Trimming removed 4 bases at V and 1 base at J, with 17 bases between. Germline CDR1 DFQATT, CDR2 SNEGSKA (reference sequence).

This clone has a handful of counts. This chain connects TRBV12-5 to TRBJ2-7; TRBD1 matches 7 bases. The V gene end was trimmed by 2 bases and the J gene end by 0 bases; junction bases not matched to a gene: 1. CDR3 length: 14 residues. Per the germline V gene, CDR1 is LGHNT and CDR2 is FRNRAP. In DNA, the CDR3 is TGTGCTAGTGGTTTGCAGGGGGTCTCCTACGAGCAGTACTTC. Its translation is CASGLQGVSYEQYF.

CDR3 sequence reads: CASSGASYEQYF. CDR3 nucleotides: TGTGCCAGTTCTGGTGCCTCCTACGAGCAGTACTTC. The chain couples TRBV28 to TRBJ2-7; D remains ambiguous. Germline CDR1 reads MDHEN; CDR2 reads SYDVKM. The CDR3 covers 12 residues. Trimming removed 9 bases from V and 0 bases from J, with 9 bases in between.

The V call is TRBV27, the J call TRBJ1-3; D gene uncertain. V was clipped by 6 bases and J by 10 bases, with 10 bases between them. Germline CDR1 and CDR2: MNHEY and SMNVEV (reference sequence). CDR3 length: 11 residues. CDR3 residues: CASRGPGTIYF. The CDR3 nucleotides are TGTGCCAGCAGAGGACCAGGAACCATATATTTT.

This clone was seen only once. V is TRBV7-2 and J is TRBJ1-2, with a possible D match to TRBD1 (6 bases). Germline assignment: CDR1 SGHTA and CDR2 FQGNSA. Trimming shortened V by 5 bases and J by 8 bases, and 15 bases separated the two germline ends. This CDR3 is 13 amino acids long. CDR3 coding DNA: TGTGCCAGCAGCGCAGGGGTAAGGGTAGGCTACACCTTC. Amino acid sequence: CASSAGVRVGYTF.

This clone was counted only a few times. The J gene is TRBJ2-1, the V gene TRBV6-2 or TRBV6-3, with a tentative D call TRBD1 (6 bases). Trimming removed 2 bases at V and 3 bases at J, with 14 bases between. CDR3 length: 16 residues. Looked up from germline, CDR1 is MNHEY and CDR2 is SVGEGT. CDR3 DNA sequence: TGTGCCAGCAGTTACCGGACAGTGTTAAACTACAATGAGCAGTTCTTC. Its translation is CASSYRTVLNYNEQFF.

This clone came up a few times. This chain connects TRBV11-2 to TRBJ2-3; the D is unclear. Trimming left V 1 base short and J 0 bases short, with 8 bases between. In germline, CDR1 is SGHAT, CDR2 FQNNGV. The CDR3 spans 15 residues. CDR3 amino acids: CASSLGPKSTDTQYF. The DNA of the CDR3 is TGTGCCAGCAGCTTAGGACCGAAAAGCACAGATACGCAGTATTTT.

In this sample, this clone turned up a few times. The genes are TRBV6-1 and TRBJ1-5, with TRBD1 identical over 8 bases. The CDR3 is 14 amino acids. With 2 bases clipped from V and 5 bases from J, the junction kept 2 bases outside the gene matches. From germline, CDR1 is MNHNS and CDR2 SASEGT. The CDR3 here is CASSEQGAHQPQHF. DNA of the CDR3: TGTGCCAGCAGTGAACAGGGGGCGCATCAGCCCCAGCATTTT.

The V and J genes are TRBV6-1 and TRBJ2-3; D is perhaps TRBD1 (6 bases). The length of the CDR3 is 12 residues. V shed 6 bases and J shed 3 bases, with 7 bases lying between them. Germline V gives CDR1 MNHNS, CDR2 SASEGT. The CDR3 here is CASSDRTDTQYF. CDR3 bases: TGTGCCAGCAGCGACAGGACAGATACGCAGTATTTT.

Only a few counts were recorded for this clone. The V gene is TRBV30, the J gene TRBJ1-1, with 11 bases that match TRBD1. Trimming took 5 bases from V and 2 from J; bases not matched to a gene: 1. This CDR3 is built from 13 residues. Germline CDR1 GTSNPN, CDR2 SVGIG (reference sequence). Here the CDR3 reads CAWGQGANTEAFF. For the CDR3, the DNA is TGTGCCTGGGGACAGGGGGCTAACACTGAAGCTTTCTTT.

V usage is TRBV5-1 and J usage is TRBJ2-7; the D call may be TRBD1 or TRBD2 (5 bases each). V lost 2 bases to trimming and J lost 2 bases, with 11 bases between them. The CDR3 spans 14 residues. Germline values: CDR1 SGHRS, CDR2 YFSETQ. The CDR3 here is CASSLGTPTYEQYF. For the CDR3, the DNA is TGCGCCAGCAGCTTAGGGACCCCGACCTACGAGCAGTACTTC.

This chain uses TRBV4-2 with TRBJ2-2; no clear D. The ends were cut back, 5 bases at V and 8 bases at J, with 6 bases in the middle. The CDR3 is made up of 11 amino acids. CDR1 is LGHNA and CDR2 is YNFKEQ in the germline V gene. The CDR3 sequence is CASSTEGELFF. CDR3 nucleotide sequence: TGTGCCAGCAGCACGGAGGGGGAGCTGTTTTTT.

The chain joins TRBV28 to TRBJ2-5; 7 nucleotides align to TRBD1. The CDR3 contains 13 residues. Per germline, CDR1 MDHEN and CDR2 SYDVKM. J lost 4 bases, V lost 5 bases, and 4 bases had no gene match. The chain's CDR3 is CASSNYRGETQYF. The CDR3 DNA follows: TGTGCCAGCAGTAACTACAGGGGAGAGACCCAGTACTTC.

This chain uses TRBV10-2 with TRBJ2-1, with 7 bases that match TRBD1. V was clipped by 4 bases and J by 12 bases; unmatched bases: 3. There are 11 residues in the CDR3. CDR1 and CDR2 (germline): WSHSY, SAAADI. The CDR3 region has the DNA TGCGCCAGCAGTGCGACAGGGACGCAGTTCTTC. Protein: CASSATGTQFF.

The chain employs TRBV14 and TRBJ1-6; perhaps TRBD1 as D (5 bases). The V gene lost 8 bases and the J gene lost 10 bases, with 15 bases spanning the gap. The CDR3 runs to 13 residues. Germline CDR1 and CDR2: SGHDN and FVKESK. CDR3 loop: CASGGPASSPLHF. For the CDR3, the DNA is TGTGCCAGCGGGGGACCTGCGAGCTCACCCCTCCACTTT.

This clone was seen a single time. The chain joins TRBV20-1 to TRBJ2-5, with D maybe TRBD2 (5 bases). The CDR3 is 14 amino acids. Germline lookup yields CDR1 DFQATT and CDR2 SNEGSKA (reference sequence). Trimming took 0 bases from V and 5 from J, leaving 13 bases between them. The CDR3 DNA is TGCAGTGCTAGAGATTCAGGACGAGGGGAGACCCAGTACTTC. It codes for CSARDSGRGETQYF.

The rearrangement joins TRBV5-1 to TRBJ1-6; D uncertain. CDR3 size: 15 residues. Between the trimmed V and J ends, which lost 4 bases and 0 bases, there was a span of 8 bases. Germline assignment: CDR1 SGHRS and CDR2 YFSETQ. CDR3 sequence (DNA): TGCGCCAGCAGCGGGGAGAGCTCCTATAATTCACCCCTCCACTTT. Translated: CASSGESSYNSPLHF.

The chain couples TRBV20-1 to TRBJ2-2, with 10 nucleotides matching TRBD2. J was trimmed by 2 bases and V by 1 base; bases with no gene match: 7. The CDR3 length is 17 residues. Germline loops: CDR1 DFQATT, CDR2 SNEGSKA (reference sequence). The CDR3 DNA is TGCAGTGCTAGAGCCTGGGGACTAGCGACAAACACCGGGGAGCTGTTTTTT. Protein product: CSARAWGLATNTGELFF.

The rearrangement uses TRBV24-1 and TRBJ2-3, with D perhaps matching TRBD1 or TRBD2 (6 bases each). Trimming pared 3 bases from V and 5 bases from J, leaving 14 bases between. This CDR3 is 15 amino acids long. The V gene's germline CDR1 is KGHDR and CDR2 SFDVKD. The CDR3 loop is CATSDGRGGRDTQYF. DNA of the CDR3: TGTGCCACCAGTGATGGGCGAGGGGGGCGAGATACGCAGTATTTT.

In its sample, this clone was seen a few times. The chain is built from TRBV28 and TRBJ2-7; D may be TRBD1 or TRBD2 (7 bases each). Germline-derived CDR1 and CDR2 are MDHEN and SYDVKM. Trimming pared 5 bases from V and 4 bases from J, leaving 21 bases between. The CDR3 totals 16 residues. The CDR3 coding sequence is TGTGCCAGCAGTGGGGGGGCTGCGGGACAGCGATACGAGCAGTACTTC. It translates to CASSGGAAGQRYEQYF.

The table lists this clone with a few counts. The chain carries TRBV6-1 and TRBJ2-1; 11 nucleotides agree with TRBD2. The CDR3 is made up of 16 amino acids. Trimming took 6 bases from V and 7 from J; bases not matched to a gene: 11. Germline-derived CDR1 and CDR2 are MNHNS and SASEGT. The CDR3 sequence is CASRALAGGPSNEQFF. In DNA form, the CDR3 reads TGTGCCAGCAGAGCCTTAGCGGGAGGGCCCTCAAATGAGCAGTTCTTC.